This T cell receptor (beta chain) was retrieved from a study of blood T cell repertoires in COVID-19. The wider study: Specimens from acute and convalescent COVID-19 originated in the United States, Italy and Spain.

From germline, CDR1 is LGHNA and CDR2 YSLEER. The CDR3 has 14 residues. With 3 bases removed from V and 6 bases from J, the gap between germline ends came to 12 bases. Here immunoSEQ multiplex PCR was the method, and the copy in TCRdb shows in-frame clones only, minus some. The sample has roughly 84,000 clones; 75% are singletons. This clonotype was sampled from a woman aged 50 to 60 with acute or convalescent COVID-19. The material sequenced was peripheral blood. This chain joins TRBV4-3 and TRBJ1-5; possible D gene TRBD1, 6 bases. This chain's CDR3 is CASSQTGHSQPQHF. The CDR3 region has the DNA TGCGCCAGCAGCCAGACGGGACATAGTCAGCCCCAGCATTTT.